A selection of T cell receptor beta chains follows, all from one sample in a study of control samples from healthy donors and cancer patients. The data were produced by immunoSEQ multiplex PCR, yet TCRdb's version contains in-frame clones alone and is incomplete. This repertoire shows 50,000 or so clones, 85% to 95% found once; its top ten account for 2% to 2.5%. Sequenced material: blood. The origin of the receptors is a man younger than 40 in good health. Both conserved end residues are part of each CDR3. Fields, in order: CDR3 length, V gene, clone size, D gene, J gene, CDR3 protein, CDR3 DNA. A D gene is named only where the DNA matches it firmly. Only part of the rows carry a size: once, few, many, or a class if the clone is expanded.

cdr3_length: 15
v_call: TRBV19
clone_size: -
d_call: -
j_call: TRBJ2-7
cdr3_aa: CASSRSAGGVYEQYF
cdr3_nt: TGTGCCAGTAGTAGGTCGGCAGGGGGGGTCTACGAGCAGTACTTC

cdr3_length: 15
v_call: TRBV6-1
clone_size: -
d_call: -
j_call: TRBJ2-1
cdr3_aa: CASSEAQGIVYEQFF
cdr3_nt: TGTGCCAGCAGTGAAGCGCAGGGAATAGTCTATGAGCAGTTCTTC

cdr3_length: 16
v_call: TRBV28
clone_size: -
d_call: TRBD2
j_call: TRBJ2-4
cdr3_aa: CASSSPSSGVKNIQYF
cdr3_nt: TGTGCCAGCAGTTCCCCTTCTAGCGGGGTCAAAAACATTCAGTACTTC

cdr3_length: 14
v_call: TRBV5-1
clone_size: -
d_call: TRBD1
j_call: TRBJ1-4
cdr3_aa: CASSSGQPNEKLFF
cdr3_nt: TGCGCCAGCAGTTCGGGACAGCCTAATGAAAAACTGTTTTTT

cdr3_length: 14
v_call: TRBV28
clone_size: -
d_call: -
j_call: TRBJ1-2
cdr3_aa: CASSLSTGNYGYTF
cdr3_nt: TGTGCCAGCAGTTTATCAACAGGGAACTATGGCTACACCTTC

cdr3_length: 16
v_call: TRBV14
clone_size: -
d_call: TRBD2
j_call: TRBJ2-5
cdr3_aa: CASSYGTSGYQETQYF
cdr3_nt: TGTGCCAGCAGTTACGGGACTAGCGGCTACCAAGAGACCCAGTACTTC

cdr3_length: 15
v_call: TRBV5-1
clone_size: -
d_call: TRBD1
j_call: TRBJ2-7
cdr3_aa: CASSLGGQGAYEQYF
cdr3_nt: TGCGCCAGCAGCTTGGGGGGACAGGGGGCCTACGAGCAGTACTTC

cdr3_length: 15
v_call: TRBV15
clone_size: once
d_call: -
j_call: TRBJ1-5
cdr3_aa: CATSFSARSNQPQHF
cdr3_nt: TGTGCCACCAGCTTCTCCGCGAGGAGCAATCAGCCCCAGCATTTT

cdr3_length: 14
v_call: TRBV28
clone_size: once
d_call: -
j_call: TRBJ1-4
cdr3_aa: CASRLQGTNEKLFF
cdr3_nt: TGTGCCAGCAGGTTACAGGGAACTAATGAAAAACTGTTTTTT

cdr3_length: 17
v_call: TRBV6-1
clone_size: -
d_call: -
j_call: TRBJ2-6
cdr3_aa: CASSEVNRASGANVLTF
cdr3_nt: TGTGCCAGCAGTGAGGTAAACAGGGCCTCTGGGGCCAACGTCCTGACTTTC

cdr3_length: 16
v_call: TRBV5-1
clone_size: -
d_call: TRBD2
j_call: TRBJ2-2
cdr3_aa: CASSLLAGSNTGELFF
cdr3_nt: TGCGCCAGCAGCCTCTTAGCGGGCTCGAACACCGGGGAGCTGTTTTTT

cdr3_length: 18
v_call: TRBV28
clone_size: -
d_call: TRBD1
j_call: TRBJ2-7
cdr3_aa: CASSLASPGQGVSYEQYF
cdr3_nt: TGTGCCAGCAGTTTAGCGTCACCGGGACAGGGGGTTAGCTACGAGCAGTACTTC

cdr3_length: 14
v_call: TRBV4-1
clone_size: -
d_call: -
j_call: TRBJ2-2
cdr3_aa: CASGGLANTGELFF
cdr3_nt: TGCGCCAGCGGAGGACTCGCGAACACCGGGGAGCTGTTTTTT

cdr3_length: 13
v_call: TRBV7-2
clone_size: -
d_call: -
j_call: TRBJ1-2
cdr3_aa: CASSLDRFYGYTF
cdr3_nt: TGTGCCAGCAGCTTAGATCGCTTCTATGGCTACACCTTC

cdr3_length: 15
v_call: TRBV27
clone_size: -
d_call: -
j_call: TRBJ2-1
cdr3_aa: CASSLRLLSTNEQFF
cdr3_nt: TGTGCCAGCAGTTTGCGACTCTTATCGACGAATGAGCAGTTCTTC

cdr3_length: 14
v_call: TRBV11-2
clone_size: -
d_call: TRBD2
j_call: TRBJ2-1
cdr3_aa: CASSFGGGRDEQFF
cdr3_nt: TGTGCCAGCAGCTTTGGGGGAGGGAGGGATGAGCAGTTCTTC

cdr3_length: 17
v_call: TRBV5-1
clone_size: -
d_call: TRBD2
j_call: TRBJ2-1
cdr3_aa: CASSPKLAGDSYNEQFF
cdr3_nt: TGCGCCAGCAGCCCCAAACTAGCGGGGGACTCCTACAATGAGCAGTTCTTC

cdr3_length: 15
v_call: TRBV6-6
clone_size: -
d_call: -
j_call: TRBJ2-7
cdr3_aa: CASSAPHGPIYEQYF
cdr3_nt: TGTGCCAGCAGTGCACCCCACGGGCCTATCTACGAGCAGTACTTC

cdr3_length: 18
v_call: TRBV5-4
clone_size: -
d_call: TRBD2
j_call: TRBJ2-1
cdr3_aa: CASSLSGGAGGDYNEQFF
cdr3_nt: TGTGCCAGCAGCTTGTCCGGGGGAGCGGGAGGGGATTACAATGAGCAGTTCTTC

cdr3_length: 15
v_call: TRBV28
clone_size: once
d_call: -
j_call: TRBJ1-1
cdr3_aa: CASSWRGSMGTEAFF
cdr3_nt: TGTGCCAGCAGTTGGAGGGGGAGCATGGGAACTGAAGCTTTCTTT

cdr3_length: 15
v_call: TRBV9
clone_size: -
d_call: TRBD2
j_call: TRBJ2-7
cdr3_aa: CARSGGADRTEGQYF
cdr3_nt: TGTGCCCGCAGCGGGGGGGCGGACCGGACTGAGGGGCAGTACTTC

cdr3_length: 15
v_call: TRBV20-1
clone_size: -
d_call: -
j_call: TRBJ2-2
cdr3_aa: CSASPGRSNTGELFF
cdr3_nt: TGCAGTGCTAGTCCAGGGAGGTCGAACACCGGGGAGCTGTTTTTT

cdr3_length: 13
v_call: TRBV7-9
clone_size: -
d_call: -
j_call: TRBJ2-1
cdr3_aa: CASSLAGGVEQFF
cdr3_nt: TGTGCCAGCAGCTTAGCCGGAGGCGTTGAGCAGTTCTTC

cdr3_length: 14
v_call: TRBV6-5
clone_size: -
d_call: -
j_call: TRBJ2-6
cdr3_aa: CASTPGPGANVLTF
cdr3_nt: TGTGCCAGCACCCCCGGGCCTGGGGCCAACGTCCTGACTTTC

cdr3_length: 14
v_call: TRBV7-9
clone_size: -
d_call: -
j_call: TRBJ1-5
cdr3_aa: CASSLPGDNQPQHF
cdr3_nt: TGTGCCAGCAGCTTACCAGGGGACAATCAGCCCCAGCATTTT

cdr3_length: 14
v_call: TRBV18
clone_size: -
d_call: TRBD1
j_call: TRBJ1-5
cdr3_aa: CASSPLDRDQPQHF
cdr3_nt: TGTGCCAGCTCACCCCTGGACAGGGATCAGCCCCAGCATTTT

cdr3_length: 13
v_call: TRBV5-6
clone_size: -
d_call: TRBD1
j_call: TRBJ2-3
cdr3_aa: CASSLARGTVEYF
cdr3_nt: TGTGCCAGCAGCTTGGCGAGAGGGACAGTAGAGTATTTT

cdr3_length: 16
v_call: TRBV19
clone_size: -
d_call: -
j_call: TRBJ2-3
cdr3_aa: CASSKETSGAADTQYF
cdr3_nt: TGTGCCAGTAGTAAAGAGACAAGCGGCGCCGCGGATACGCAGTATTTT

cdr3_length: 15
v_call: TRBV5-4
clone_size: -
d_call: -
j_call: TRBJ2-5
cdr3_aa: CASSLFTGGGETQYF
cdr3_nt: TGTGCCAGCAGCTTGTTTACAGGGGGGGGAGAGACCCAGTACTTC